What follows is one TCR beta chain and its context. Per the original data handling: Counts of nucleated cells, estimated from reference gene primer amplification, were obtained. Using immunoSEQ multiplex PCR, the repertoire was profiled, and TCRdb retains in-frame clones only, with some absent. The DNA was the basis for D and trimming; V, J and clone size are from that table. The sample contains a few hundred thousand clones, approximately 86% of which appear only once. This specimen belongs to a study of blood T cell repertoires in COVID-19. Study background: T cells, B-cell-depleted T cells, or PBMCs provided the cDNA or gDNA that served as material.

Enrollees, roughly 18 to 89 years old, lived in 24 US areas. Grouping used clinical history reported by participants in a survey and questionnaire. Trimming took off 5 bases at V and 5 bases at J, with 16 bases between the two ends. This CDR3 region has 14 residues. Germline V gene sequence: CDR1 SGHTA, CDR2 FQGNSA. Sequencing was done on a sample of PBMCs or T cells enriched from blood (not recorded which). The chain employs TRBV7-2 and TRBJ2-7; TRBD2 might be the D (6 bases). The receptor comes from a woman aged 40-49 years with acute COVID-19. As DNA, the CDR3 is TGTGCCAGCAGCCCGATACTAGCCGTCGACGAGCAGTACTTC. It specifies CASSPILAVDEQYF.